Presented here are 21 T cell receptor beta chains from one specimen sequenced in a study of blood T cell repertoires in COVID-19 (TCRdb year 2020). Library preparation was by the immunoSEQ multiplex PCR assay. TCRdb provides this immuneACCESS table in a form limited to in-frame rearrangements. Some clones are lacking; in checked studies, under half of them reflect an unresolved V gene, and why the rest are absent is not known. A total of tens of thousands of clones appear in this sample, roughly 87% of them only once. The top ten clones comprise roughly 14% of the sample. Sequencing input: peripheral blood. The receptors here all came from a male donor with acute or convalescent COVID-19.

The rearrangement joins TRBV19 to TRBJ1-2; D is undetermined. With 0 bases removed from V and 7 bases from J, the gap between germline ends came to 6 bases. This CDR3 is 12 amino acids long. The germline V gene has CDR1 LNHDA and CDR2 SQIVND (reference sequence). The CDR3 DNA follows: TGTGCCAGTAGTATAGAAGCCCGTGGCTACACCTTC. It codes for CASSIEARGYTF.

This chain joins TRBV18 and TRBJ2-6, with 10 bases that match TRBD1. Germline V gene lookup returns CDR1 KGHSH and CDR2 LQKENI. This CDR3 is 18 amino acids long. Germline trimming cut 3 bases from V and 0 bases from J; bases unmatched to any gene: 5. CDR3 sequence reads: CASSPRGQGSSGANVLTF. CDR3 DNA sequence: TGTGCCAGCTCACCGCGGGGACAGGGGTCCTCTGGGGCCAACGTCCTGACTTTC.

This chain connects TRBV3-1 (or the pseudogene TRBV3-2) to TRBJ2-6; D may be TRBD1 (6 bases). The CDR3 sequence is 18 residues long. Trimming shortened V by 5 bases and J by 0 bases, and 17 bases separated the two germline ends. CDR1 and CDR2 (germline): LGHDT, YNNKEL (reference sequence). This CDR3 is CASSTPQGLASGANVLTF. CDR3 coding DNA: TGTGCCAGCAGCACACCCCAGGGGTTGGCCTCTGGGGCCAACGTCCTGACTTTC.

This chain joins TRBV7-6 and TRBJ1-5; 7 bases line up with TRBD1. Germline lookup yields CDR1 SGHVS and CDR2 FNYEAQ. V gave up 6 bases and J gave up 0 bases; unmatched junction bases: 14. The CDR3 has 18 residues. CDR3 DNA: TGTGCCAGCAGTTCGAGTTCCGGGACAGACTATAGCAATCAGCCCCAGCATTTT. Protein: CASSSSSGTDYSNQPQHF.

The chain carries TRBV2 and TRBJ1-1; no clear D gene. The CDR3 extends over 14 amino acids. CDR1 is SNHLY, CDR2 FYNNEI, per germline. The V end lost 5 bases, the J end lost 4 bases, and 14 bases lay between the germline ends. The CDR3 DNA reads TGTGCCAGCAGTATGGACCCGGGAAGCACTGAAGCTTTCTTT. It is translated as CASSMDPGSTEAFF.

The genes are TRBV5-1 and TRBJ1-1; D gene ambiguous. The V end lost 0 bases, the J end lost 2 bases, and 8 bases lay between the germline ends. The germline V gene has CDR1 SGHRS and CDR2 YFSETQ. The CDR3 covers 14 residues. The chain's CDR3 is CASSLGTVNTEAFF. Here the CDR3 DNA reads TGCGCCAGCAGCTTGGGCACAGTTAACACTGAAGCTTTCTTT.

The rearrangement links TRBV4-1 to TRBJ2-5; no definite D call. The CDR3 extends over 15 amino acids. Trimming cost V 0 bases and J 4 bases, with 12 bases left between them. Per germline, CDR1 MGHRA and CDR2 YSYEKL. CDR3: CASSQEQTPGETQYF. In DNA form, the CDR3 reads TGCGCCAGCAGCCAAGAACAGACCCCAGGAGAGACCCAGTACTTC.

This clone was recorded once. This chain connects TRBV11-1 to TRBJ2-5; 10 bases are a match to TRBD2. Germline V gives CDR1 SGHAT, CDR2 FQDESV (reference sequence). The trim removed 4 bases at V and 4 bases at J, leaving 6 bases unmatched. The CDR3 is 15 residues long. The CDR3 coding sequence is TGTGCCAGCAGCTCAACCGGACTAGCGGTAGAGACCCAGTACTTC. It specifies CASSSTGLAVETQYF.

The chain recombines TRBV19 with TRBJ2-3; 8 nucleotides match TRBD1. This CDR3 has 16 residues. Germline CDR1 reads LNHDA; CDR2 reads SQIVND (reference sequence). The V segment lost 5 bases and the J segment 1 base; nucleotides outside the gene matches: 8. CDR3 loop: CASSFSTGAGTDTQYF. CDR3 in DNA: TGTGCCAGTAGTTTCTCGACAGGGGCCGGCACAGATACGCAGTATTTT.

The chain employs TRBV29-1 and TRBJ1-2; the D is unclear. Trimming took 7 bases from V and 4 from J, leaving 13 bases between them. The CDR3 is 12 amino acids. Germline CDR1 is SQVTM and CDR2 is ANQGSEA. The CDR3 sequence is CSAEGQTYGYTF. Written as DNA, the CDR3 is TGCAGCGCCGAGGGCCAAACCTATGGCTACACCTTC.

The rearrangement links TRBV12-5 to TRBJ2-7; 7 nucleotides align to TRBD1. The CDR3 length is 14 residues. V lost 9 bases to trimming and J lost 5 bases; unmatched junction nucleotides: 13. CDR1 LGHNT and CDR2 FRNRAP come from the germline V gene. CDR3 nucleotides: TGTGCTAGATATCTCCCGGACAGGCTGCACGAGCAGTACTTC. Translated: CARYLPDRLHEQYF.

The CDR3 DNA reads TGTGCCAGCAGCCAGACAGGGGGTGACTCACCCCTCCACTTT. It yields the protein CASSQTGGDSPLHF. The V call is TRBV6-6, the J call TRBJ1-6; 9 nucleotides agree with TRBD1. The trim removed 6 bases at V and 10 bases at J, leaving 7 bases unmatched. The CDR3 totals 14 residues. Germline V lookup: CDR1 MNHNY, CDR2 SVGAGI (reference sequence).

This chain links TRBV11-2 with TRBJ2-1, with 7 bases identical to TRBD2. Germline values: CDR1 SGHAT, CDR2 FQNNGV. Losses at the gene ends were 4 bases for V and 9 bases for J; bases not matched to a gene: 6. This CDR3 is built from 13 residues. CDR3 DNA: TGTGCCAGCAGCTCCGGGACTACTCTTGAGCAGTTCTTC. Its protein product is CASSSGTTLEQFF. The full variable domain, in which reference TRBV11-2 and TRBJ2-1 provide the parts outside the CDR3, is EAGVAQSPRYKIIEKRQSVAFWCNPISGHATLYWYQQILGQGPKLLIQFQNNGVVDDSQLPKDRFSAERLKGVDSTLKIQPAKLEDSAVYLCASSSGTTLEQFFGPGTRLTVL.

The chain employs TRBV12-2 and TRBJ2-2; TRBD2, the table's D call, was not compared with the DNA. TRBV12-2 is classified as a pseudogene. The length of the CDR3 is 21 residues. CDR3 residues: CASRSGPLVLAGGPDTGELFF. The CDR3 bases are TGTGCAAGTCGCTCCGGGCCCCTTGTACTAGCGGGGGGGCCTGACACCGGGGAGCTGTTTTTT.

V usage is TRBV11-1 and J usage is TRBJ2-2; D is perhaps TRBD1 (6 bases). The V end was cut by 1 base, the J end by 6 bases, with 15 bases between. The CDR3 contains 16 residues. CDR1 is SGHAT, CDR2 FQDESV, per germline (reference sequence). CDR3 region: CASSLVGDNWAGELFF. The CDR3 bases are TGTGCCAGCAGCTTAGTCGGGGACAATTGGGCCGGGGAGCTGTTTTTT. The whole variable domain, remainder taken from reference TRBV11-1 and TRBJ2-2, is EAEVAQSPRYKITEKSQAVAFWCDPISGHATLYWYRQILGQGPELLVQFQDESVVDDSQLPKDRFSAERLKGVDSTLKIQPAELGDSAMYLCASSLVGDNWAGELFFGEGSRLTVL.

This chain's CDR3 is CASIPGQGPPNYGYTF. The CDR3 DNA reads TGTGCCAGCATTCCGGGACAGGGCCCCCCAAACTATGGCTACACCTTC. The J gene is TRBJ1-2, the V gene TRBV28, with 9 bases matching TRBD1. Trimming at V came to 7 bases and at J to 2 bases, leaving 11 bases not matched to a gene. Germline V gene sequence: CDR1 MDHEN, CDR2 SYDVKM. The CDR3 consists of 16 residues.

This clone has a single count. The chain couples TRBV6-4 to TRBJ2-3; 9 nucleotides agree with TRBD2. This CDR3 region has 17 residues. V gave up 4 bases and J gave up 3 bases; unmatched junction bases: 11. Germline CDR1 is MRHNA and CDR2 is SNTAGT. The DNA for the CDR3 is TGTGCCAGCAGTGTATCGCCGCTTAGCGGGGGAACAGATACGCAGTATTTT. Its protein product is CASSVSPLSGGTDTQYF.

The chain is built from TRBV12-3 or TRBV12-4 and TRBJ2-4, with unresolved D. The length of the CDR3 is 11 residues. Trimming left V 8 bases short and J 5 bases short, with 7 bases between. CDR3 protein: CASAAENIQYF. In DNA form, the CDR3 reads TGTGCCAGCGCGGCCGAAAACATTCAGTACTTC.

The chain couples TRBV11-2 to TRBJ1-1, with unresolved D. From germline, CDR1 is SGHAT and CDR2 FQNNGV. The CDR3 runs to 14 residues. V gave up 3 bases and J gave up 1 base, with 9 bases separating them. In DNA, the CDR3 is TGTGCCAGCAGCTTCAGGCAGTCGAACACTGAAGCTTTCTTT. It is translated as CASSFRQSNTEAFF.

The chain links TRBV5-1 to TRBJ2-7; TRBD2 is a possible D gene (5 bases). The CDR3 runs to 14 residues. Germline CDR1 SGHRS, CDR2 YFSETQ. The germline V and J ends were trimmed by 0 bases and 2 bases, with 9 bases remaining between them. In DNA form, the CDR3 reads TGCGCCAGCAGCTTGGCCGGGGAAGCCTACGAGCAGTACTTC. Translation gives CASSLAGEAYEQYF. The full variable domain, completed using reference TRBV5-1 and TRBJ2-7, is KAGVTQTPRYLIKTRGQQVTLSCSPISGHRSVSWYQQTPGQGLQFLFEYFSETQRNKGNFPGRFSGRQFSNSRSEMNVSTLELGDSALYLCASSLAGEAYEQYFGPGTRLTVT.

This clone was seen once. The CDR3 loop reads CASSAAAVGTEAFF. CDR3 sequence (DNA): TGTGCCAGCTCGGCGGCCGCTGTTGGCACTGAAGCTTTCTTT. This sequence joins TRBV9 and TRBJ1-1; no clear D. The CDR3 extends over 14 amino acids. Germline lookup yields CDR1 SGDLS and CDR2 YYNGEE. The V and J ends lost 7 bases and 4 bases respectively, with 17 bases between them.